The sequence of this T cell receptor (beta chain) was determined in a study of cytomegalovirus exposure and HLA in healthy donors. Findings of the study overall: Presence/absence analyses supposed approximately even sequencing depth among donors.

Comment on this clone: As yet, its antigen is unknown.

This CDR3 is built from 14 residues. Losses at the gene ends were 0 bases for V and 6 bases for J; bases not matched to a gene: 3. Germline-derived CDR1 and CDR2 are SGHRS and YFSETQ. Primers: 60 Vbeta forward and 13 Jbeta reverse. Sequencing was performed with immunoSEQ multiplex PCR; in TCRdb, only in-frame clones are kept and a portion is missing. The sample's table shows tens of thousands of clones. The rearrangement uses TRBV5-1 and TRBJ2-3; 8 bases agree with TRBD1. This receptor was obtained from a human donor in good health. Sequencing was performed on PBMCs. This CDR3 is CASSLGQGRDTQYF. CDR3 DNA: TGCGCCAGCAGCTTGGGACAGGGGAGGGATACGCAGTATTTT.